The next 10 T cell receptor beta chains were all read from a single sample in a study of blood T cell repertoires in COVID-19. Repertoires were generated with immunoSEQ multiplex PCR, while TCRdb's copy carries only in-frame clones and drops some. The table records about 150,000 clones, roughly 87% of them present only once. Sequencing used PBMCs or T cells enriched from blood (not recorded which). These TCRs come from a woman in her forties who had been exposed to COVID-19.

The chain couples TRBV4-1 to TRBJ2-3; perhaps TRBD2 as D (5 bases). Trimming pared 4 bases from V and 5 bases from J, leaving 19 bases between. The CDR3 runs 16 residues. Germline V lookup: CDR1 MGHRA, CDR2 YSYEKL. As DNA, the CDR3 is TGCGCCAGCAGCCGTCCGGACTCCGCAAGACGAGATACGCAGTATTTT. Protein: CASSRPDSARRDTQYF.

This clone was counted a single time. This sequence joins TRBV19 and TRBJ2-5; TRBD2 matches 7 bases. CDR3 length equals 14 residues. The germline V gene has CDR1 LNHDA and CDR2 SQIVND (reference sequence). J was trimmed by 5 bases and V by 4 bases; bases with no gene match: 7. CDR3 loop: CASSTGVGGETQYF. The CDR3 coding sequence is TGTGCCAGTAGTACCGGCGTGGGAGGGGAGACCCAGTACTTC.

As DNA, the CDR3 is TGTGCCTGGAGTCCGATCCACAGGGTAACTAATGAAAAACTGTTTTTT. Residues: CAWSPIHRVTNEKLFF. J is TRBJ1-4 and V is TRBV30; weak D call: TRBD1 (6 bases). This CDR3 comprises 16 residues. In germline, CDR1 is GTSNPN, CDR2 SVGIG (reference sequence). V gave up 2 bases and J gave up 1 base, with 14 bases separating them.

The chain links TRBV5-1 to TRBJ1-2; 8 bases map to TRBD1. Trimming removed 0 bases from V and 3 bases from J; junction bases left unmatched: 1. CDR3 size: 14 residues. The germline CDR1 and CDR2 sequences are SGHRS and YFSETQ. The CDR3, as DNA: TGCGCCAGCAGCTTGGCCAGGGGGCACTATGGCTACACCTTC. Its translation is CASSLARGHYGYTF.

The rearrangement uses TRBV4-1 and TRBJ2-7; 7 bases align to TRBD1. The V gene's germline CDR1 is MGHRA and CDR2 YSYEKL. This CDR3 spans 14 amino acids. V dropped 2 bases and J dropped 2; count of bases not matched to a gene: 3. The CDR3 nucleotides read TGCGCCAGCAGCCAACGACAGGGAACCTACGAGCAGTACTTC. This translates into CASSQRQGTYEQYF.

The chain recombines TRBV3-1 (or the pseudogene TRBV3-2) with TRBJ1-1, with TRBD1 matching over 7 bases. The CDR3 is 14 amino acids. The germline CDR1 and CDR2 sequences are LGHDT and YNNKEL (reference sequence). V dropped 3 bases and J dropped 4; count of bases not matched to a gene: 5. In DNA, the CDR3 is TGTGCCAGCAGCCACCCGACAGGGAGCACTGAAGCTTTCTTT. It codes for CASSHPTGSTEAFF.

The chain joins TRBV28 to TRBJ1-4; D gene ambiguous. The CDR3 loop spans 11 amino acids. V was pared by 6 bases and J by 7 bases, with 6 bases between. Germline CDR1 and CDR2: MDHEN and SYDVKM. This chain's CDR3 is CASRAIEKLFF. The CDR3 nucleotides read TGTGCCAGCAGGGCCATTGAAAAACTGTTTTTT.

The chain joins TRBV19 to TRBJ1-5, with D unresolved. V was pared by 3 bases and J by 6 bases, with 15 bases between. CDR1 and CDR2 (germline): LNHDA, SQIVND (reference sequence). The CDR3 runs 15 residues. The chain's CDR3 is CASSIGQSSGQPQHF. For the CDR3, the DNA is TGTGCCAGTAGTATTGGGCAGTCTAGCGGTCAGCCCCAGCATTTT.

The table lists this clone with a count of one. The V and J genes are TRBV27 and TRBJ2-7; 12 nucleotides align to TRBD2. The CDR3 covers 16 residues. V dropped 6 bases and J dropped 2; count of bases not matched to a gene: 8. Germline loops: CDR1 MNHEY, CDR2 SMNVEV (reference sequence). The CDR3 nucleotides are TGTGCCAGCAGACGGTCCCCTAGCGGGGGGGCCTACGAGCAGTACTTC. It encodes CASRRSPSGGAYEQYF.

The chain is built from TRBV6-5 and TRBJ2-2; D perhaps matches TRBD1 (5 bases). This CDR3 contains 15 residues. Germline V lookup: CDR1 MNHEY, CDR2 SVGAGI. Trimming stripped 2 bases from V and 1 base from J, with 8 bases between. The CDR3 nucleotides are TGTGCCAGCAGTTACGGGGCAGGGAACACCGGGGAGCTGTTTTTT. Protein sequence: CASSYGAGNTGELFF.